The clone carrying this T cell receptor (beta chain) was recorded only once. Germline CDR1 is SGHKS and CDR2 is YYEKEE (reference sequence). The CDR3 has 11 amino acids. V was clipped by 0 bases and J by 6 bases, with 4 bases between them. These data are taken from a study of blood T cell repertoires in COVID-19. About the research overall: Acute and convalescent COVID-19 samples came from the United States, Italy and Spain. Sources were T cells, B-cell-depleted T cells, or PBMCs; the material itself was cDNA or gDNA.

Source study methods: Researchers report that nucleated cell counts were estimated from reference gene primer amplification. Profiled with immunoSEQ multiplex PCR; TCRdb holds only in-frame clones, not every one. V and J calls and clone size are those listed in that table; D and trimming were worked out from the DNA. Of approximately 190,000 clones in the sample, approximately 84% are singletons; the top ten hold 6.9%. The TCR was taken from a human donor with acute or convalescent COVID-19. The donor label of this sample is uncertain. The gene calls are TRBV5-5 and TRBJ2-7, with no clear D. The sequenced material came from peripheral blood. The CDR3 nucleotides read TGTGCCAGCAGCTTGGTAGTCGAGCAGTACTTC. This gives the protein CASSLVVEQYF.